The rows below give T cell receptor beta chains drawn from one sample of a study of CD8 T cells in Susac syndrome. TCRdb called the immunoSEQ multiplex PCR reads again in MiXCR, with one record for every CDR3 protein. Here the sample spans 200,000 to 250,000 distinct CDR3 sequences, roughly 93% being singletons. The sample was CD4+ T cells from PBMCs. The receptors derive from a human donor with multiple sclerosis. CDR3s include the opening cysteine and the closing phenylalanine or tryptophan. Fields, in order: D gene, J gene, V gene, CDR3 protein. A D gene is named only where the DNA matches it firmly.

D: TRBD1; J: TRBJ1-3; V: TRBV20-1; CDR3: CSAKGASGNTIYF
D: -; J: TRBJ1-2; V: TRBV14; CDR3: CASSQDLWDKANYGYTF
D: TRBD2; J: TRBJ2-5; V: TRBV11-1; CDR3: CASSLGTSRVETQYF
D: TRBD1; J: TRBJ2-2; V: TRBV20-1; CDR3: CSAIPGQGNTGELFF
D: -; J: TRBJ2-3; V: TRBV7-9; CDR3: CASSPRGGLSTDTQYF
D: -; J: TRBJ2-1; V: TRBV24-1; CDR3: CATSDFRLNEQFF
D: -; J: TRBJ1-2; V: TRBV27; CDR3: CASSFGAGDGYTF
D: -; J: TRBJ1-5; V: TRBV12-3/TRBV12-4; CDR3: CASSLWGRNQPQHF
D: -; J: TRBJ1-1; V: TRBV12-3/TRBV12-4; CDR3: CASSSSLGVEAFF
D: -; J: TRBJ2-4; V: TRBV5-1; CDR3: CASSLEALRALAKNIQYF